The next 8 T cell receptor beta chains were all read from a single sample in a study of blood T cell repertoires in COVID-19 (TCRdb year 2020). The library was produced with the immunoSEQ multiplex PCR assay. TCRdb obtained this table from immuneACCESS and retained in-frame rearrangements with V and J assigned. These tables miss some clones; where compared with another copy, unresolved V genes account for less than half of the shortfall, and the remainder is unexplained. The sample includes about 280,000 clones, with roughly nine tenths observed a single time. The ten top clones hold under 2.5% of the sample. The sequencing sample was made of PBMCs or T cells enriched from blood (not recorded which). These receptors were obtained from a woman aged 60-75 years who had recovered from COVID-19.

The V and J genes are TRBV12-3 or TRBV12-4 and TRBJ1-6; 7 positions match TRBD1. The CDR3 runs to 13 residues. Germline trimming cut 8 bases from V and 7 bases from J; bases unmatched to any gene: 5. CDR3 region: CASHRGLNSPLHF. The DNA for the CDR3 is TGTGCCAGCCACAGGGGACTCAATTCACCCCTCCACTTT.

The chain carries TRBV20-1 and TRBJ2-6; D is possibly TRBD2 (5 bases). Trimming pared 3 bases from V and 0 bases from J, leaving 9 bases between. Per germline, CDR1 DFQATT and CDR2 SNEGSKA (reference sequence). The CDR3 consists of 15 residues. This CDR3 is CSASPGSSGANVLTF. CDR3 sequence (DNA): TGCAGTGCTAGTCCTGGGAGCTCTGGGGCCAACGTCCTGACTTTC.

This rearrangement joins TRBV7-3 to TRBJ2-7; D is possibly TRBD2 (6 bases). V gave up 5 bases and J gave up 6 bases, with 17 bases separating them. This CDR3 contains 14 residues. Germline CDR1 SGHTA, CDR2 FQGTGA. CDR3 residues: CASSPSGGPSEQYF. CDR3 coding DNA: TGTGCCAGCAGCCCCTCCGGGGGACCTTCCGAGCAGTACTTC.

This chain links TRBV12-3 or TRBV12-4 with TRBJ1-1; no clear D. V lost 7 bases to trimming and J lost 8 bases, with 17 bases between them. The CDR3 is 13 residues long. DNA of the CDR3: TGTGCCAGCACGAGAGGTAGATTGAAAGAAGCTTTCTTT. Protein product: CASTRGRLKEAFF.

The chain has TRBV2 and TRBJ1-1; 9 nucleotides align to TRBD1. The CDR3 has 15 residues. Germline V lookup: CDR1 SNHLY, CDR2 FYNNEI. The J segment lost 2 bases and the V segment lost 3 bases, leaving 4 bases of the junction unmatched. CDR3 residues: CASSEGTGFNTEAFF. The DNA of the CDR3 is TGTGCCAGCAGTGAGGGGACAGGGTTTAACACTGAAGCTTTCTTT. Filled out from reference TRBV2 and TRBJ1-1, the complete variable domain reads EPEVTQTPSHQVTQMGQEVILRCVPISNHLYFYWYRQILGQKVEFLVSFYNNEISEKSEIFDDQFSVERPDGSNFTLKIRSTKLEDSAMYFCASSEGTGFNTEAFFGQGTRLTVV.

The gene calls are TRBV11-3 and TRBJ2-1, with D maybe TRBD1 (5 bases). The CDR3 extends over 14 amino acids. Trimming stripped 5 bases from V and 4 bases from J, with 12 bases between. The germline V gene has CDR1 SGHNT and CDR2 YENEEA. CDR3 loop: CASSQNPGYNEQFF. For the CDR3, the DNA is TGTGCCAGCAGCCAAAACCCAGGGTACAATGAGCAGTTCTTC.

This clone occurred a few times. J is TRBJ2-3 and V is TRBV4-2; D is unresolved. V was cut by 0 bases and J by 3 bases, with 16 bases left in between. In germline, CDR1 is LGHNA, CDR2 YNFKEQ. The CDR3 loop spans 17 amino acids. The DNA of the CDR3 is TGTGCCAGCAGCCAAGAGGAAGGTTACTACCCGACAGATACGCAGTATTTT. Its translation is CASSQEEGYYPTDTQYF.

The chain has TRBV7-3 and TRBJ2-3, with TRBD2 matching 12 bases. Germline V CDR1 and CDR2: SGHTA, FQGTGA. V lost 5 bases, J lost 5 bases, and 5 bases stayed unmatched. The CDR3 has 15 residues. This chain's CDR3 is CASSPSGGVGDTQYF. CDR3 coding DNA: TGTGCCAGCAGCCCTAGCGGGGGGGTCGGAGATACGCAGTATTTT.